Presented here are 18 T cell receptor beta chains from one specimen sequenced in a study of cytomegalovirus exposure and HLA in healthy donors. The PCR used 60 Vbeta and 13 Jbeta primers. TCRdb's table, derived via immunoSEQ multiplex PCR, lists solely in-frame clones and lacks some. The sample contains 100,000 to 150,000 clones, 80% of which appear only once. Sequenced input: PBMCs. The receptors were sampled from a woman in her thirties or forties in good health and CMV-seronegative.

The chain uses TRBV11-1 and TRBJ1-1; D might be TRBD1 (5 bases). V lost 2 bases, J lost 4 bases, and 20 bases lay in between. Per the germline V gene, CDR1 is SGHAT and CDR2 is FQDESV (reference sequence). This CDR3 has 17 residues. The CDR3 is CASSLFSRVMTGTEAFF. The CDR3 DNA reads as TGTGCCAGCAGCTTATTTTCCAGGGTCATGACGGGCACTGAAGCTTTCTTT.

The genes are TRBV6-5 and TRBJ2-7; TRBD2 agrees at 9 bases. CDR1 and CDR2 from the germline V gene are MNHEY and SVGAGI. Germline trimming cut 2 bases from V and 0 bases from J; bases unmatched to any gene: 5. The CDR3 is 16 residues long. Here the CDR3 reads CASSYLASGISYEQYF. CDR3 bases: TGTGCCAGCAGTTACCTGGCTAGCGGGATCTCCTACGAGCAGTACTTC.

The chain joins TRBV4-3 to TRBJ1-1, with D hard to call. Per the germline V gene, CDR1 is LGHNA and CDR2 is YSLEER. V was clipped by 1 base and J by 0 bases, with 6 bases between them. The CDR3 is 14 residues long. The CDR3 DNA sequence: TGCGCCAGCAGCCAAGTTTCTGTGAACACTGAAGCTTTCTTT. It is translated as CASSQVSVNTEAFF.

The CDR3 protein is CASSLAGGGAGEQYF. CDR3 nucleotides: TGTGCCAGCAGCTTGGCCGGCGGGGGGGCAGGCGAGCAGTACTTC. The gene calls are TRBV5-6 and TRBJ2-7; 9 bases align to TRBD2. The CDR3 loop spans 15 amino acids. Germline CDR1 is SGHDT and CDR2 is YYEEEE. Unmatched junction bases numbered 7, after V lost 0 bases and J lost 6 bases.

This clone appeared a few times. The V gene is TRBV27, the J gene TRBJ2-7; D remains ambiguous. CDR3 length: 14 residues. Trimming left V 0 bases short and J 6 bases short, with 12 bases between. Germline V lookup: CDR1 MNHEY, CDR2 SMNVEV (reference sequence). The DNA of the CDR3 is TGTGCCAGCAGTTTATCGGCTGGGTCGGGCGAGCAGTACTTC. This sequence encodes CASSLSAGSGEQYF.

CDR3 in amino acids: CASRADRANTGELFF. In DNA form, the CDR3 reads TGTGCCAGCAGGGCGGACAGGGCGAACACCGGGGAGCTGTTTTTT. The V and J genes are TRBV7-3 and TRBJ2-2, with 8 bases matching TRBD1. Germline-derived CDR1 and CDR2 are SGHTA and FQGTGA. The CDR3 contains 15 residues. V was pared by 6 bases and J by 0 bases, with 3 bases of the junction left unmatched.

V is TRBV6-5 and J is TRBJ2-7, with 13 bases identical to TRBD2. Germline trimming cut 5 bases from V and 0 bases from J; bases unmatched to any gene: 1. The CDR3 runs to 15 residues. The germline CDR1 and CDR2 sequences are MNHEY and SVGAGI. The CDR3 region has the DNA TGTGCCAGCAGTCGGACTAGCGGGGGCTCCTACGAGCAGTACTTC. Encoded protein: CASSRTSGGSYEQYF.

This clone came up once. The chain combines TRBV6-6 with TRBJ2-1; a possible D gene is TRBD1 (5 bases). The V gene lost 2 bases and the J gene lost 6 bases, with 8 bases spanning the gap. The CDR3 has 13 amino acids. Germline V gives CDR1 MNHNY, CDR2 SVGAGI (reference sequence). Written as DNA, the CDR3 is TGTGCCAGCAGTTACAGGGGTTCCAATGAGCAGTTCTTC. Translating it yields CASSYRGSNEQFF.

The chain carries TRBV5-4 and TRBJ1-3; D perhaps matches TRBD1 (6 bases). Trimming took 4 bases from V and 8 from J, leaving 22 bases between them. CDR3 length equals 16 residues. Germline assignment: CDR1 SGHNT and CDR2 YYREEE (reference sequence). CDR3 DNA: TGTGCCAGCAGCCAGAGCAGGGGTATGATCGGGGACACCATATATTTT. This translates into CASSQSRGMIGDTIYF.

This chain joins TRBV4-3 and TRBJ1-3, with D possibly matching TRBD1 (6 bases). Trimming left V 0 bases short and J 4 bases short, with 16 bases between. CDR3 length equals 17 residues. The V gene's germline CDR1 is LGHNA and CDR2 YSLEER. CDR3 in amino acids: CASSQDWGGAGGNTIYF. The CDR3, as DNA: TGCGCCAGCAGCCAAGACTGGGGGGGGGCCGGCGGAAACACCATATATTTT.

The rearrangement uses TRBV9 and TRBJ2-3, with D uncertain. Trimming removed 4 bases at V and 1 base at J, with 10 bases between. Germline loops: CDR1 SGDLS, CDR2 YYNGEE. This CDR3 has 14 residues. CDR3 bases: TGTGCCAGCAGCCCCCGCCGGGGCACAGATACGCAGTATTTT. This gives the protein CASSPRRGTDTQYF.

The chain is built from TRBV14 and TRBJ1-1, with TRBD1 matching over 7 bases. J lost 5 bases, V lost 2 bases, and 11 bases had no gene match. The CDR3 is 16 residues long. CDR1 SGHDN and CDR2 FVKESK come from the germline V gene. In DNA form, the CDR3 reads TGTGCCAGCAGCCAACGCCCCAGGGCAGGGGGAACTGAAGCTTTCTTT. Its protein is CASSQRPRAGGTEAFF.

V and J are TRBV5-5 and TRBJ2-7, with D unresolved. Germline CDR1 and CDR2: SGHKS and YYEKEE (reference sequence). Trimming stripped 0 bases from V and 0 bases from J, with 10 bases between. The CDR3 length is 15 residues. In nucleotides, the CDR3 is TGTGCCAGCAGCTTGGAACAGCCGAGCTCCTACGAGCAGTACTTC. It translates to CASSLEQPSSYEQYF.

The V and J genes are TRBV15 and TRBJ2-7; 9 bases agree with TRBD2. Germline V gives CDR1 LNHNV, CDR2 YYDKDF (reference sequence). The V and J ends lost 2 bases and 6 bases, in that order; junction bases with no gene match: 5. The CDR3 is 14 amino acids. The CDR3 DNA is TGTGCCACCAGCAGACCTAGCGGGAATGGCGAGCAGTACTTC. Protein sequence: CATSRPSGNGEQYF.

The chain combines TRBV14 with TRBJ2-7; 7 nucleotides line up with TRBD1. J was trimmed by 4 bases and V by 0 bases; bases with no gene match: 3. The CDR3 covers 14 residues. Germline V gives CDR1 SGHDN, CDR2 FVKESK. The DNA for the CDR3 is TGTGCCAGCAGCCAAGATCTGGACAGGTACGAGCAGTACTTC. As protein: CASSQDLDRYEQYF.

The V call is TRBV9, the J call TRBJ1-6; 7 positions agree with TRBD1. Trimming cost V 3 bases and J 8 bases; bases outside gene matches: 14. This CDR3 region has 17 residues. Germline V CDR1 and CDR2: SGDLS, YYNGEE. CDR3 sequence (DNA): TGTGCCAGCAGCGGAGATTTACAGGGGCCCTCATATTCACCCCTCCACTTT. Translated: CASSGDLQGPSYSPLHF.

The V and J genes are TRBV19 and TRBJ2-7; weak D call: TRBD1 (6 bases). The germline V and J ends were trimmed by 10 bases and 5 bases, with 12 bases remaining between them. The length of the CDR3 is 11 residues. CDR1 is LNHDA, CDR2 SQIVND, per germline (reference sequence). Here the CDR3 DNA reads TGTGCCACAGGGGCGGGCAACGAGCAGTACTTC. Translating gives CATGAGNEQYF.

The chain links TRBV19 to TRBJ2-1, with TRBD1 matching over 9 bases. The CDR3 consists of 16 residues. Germline values: CDR1 LNHDA, CDR2 SQIVND (reference sequence). Losses at the gene ends were 3 bases for V and 2 bases for J; bases not matched to a gene: 5. CDR3 sequence: CASSIWTGATYNEQFF. In DNA form, the CDR3 reads TGTGCCAGTAGTATTTGGACAGGGGCTACCTACAATGAGCAGTTCTTC.